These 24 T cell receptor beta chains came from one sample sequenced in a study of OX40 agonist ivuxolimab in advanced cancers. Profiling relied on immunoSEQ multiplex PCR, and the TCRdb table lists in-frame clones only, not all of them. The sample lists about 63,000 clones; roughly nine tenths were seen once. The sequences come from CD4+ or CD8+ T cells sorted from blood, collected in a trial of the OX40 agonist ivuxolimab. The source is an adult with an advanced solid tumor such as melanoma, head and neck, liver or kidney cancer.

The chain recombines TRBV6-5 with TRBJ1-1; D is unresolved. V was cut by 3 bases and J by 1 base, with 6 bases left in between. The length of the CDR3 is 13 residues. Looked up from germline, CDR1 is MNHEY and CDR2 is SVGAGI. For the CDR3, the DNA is TGTGCCAGCAGTTATTTAGGGAACACTGAAGCTTTCTTT. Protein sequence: CASSYLGNTEAFF.

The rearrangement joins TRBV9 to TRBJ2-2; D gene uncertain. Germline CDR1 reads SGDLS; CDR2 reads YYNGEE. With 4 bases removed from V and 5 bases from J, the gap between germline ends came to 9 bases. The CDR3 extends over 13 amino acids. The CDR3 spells CASSPSRTGELFF. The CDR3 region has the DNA TGTGCCAGCAGCCCGTCGAGGACCGGGGAGCTGTTTTTT. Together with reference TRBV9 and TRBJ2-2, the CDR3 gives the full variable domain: DSGVTQTPKHLITATGQRVTLRCSPRSGDLSVYWYQQSLDQGLQFLIQYYNGEERAKGNILERFSAQQFPDLHSELNLSSLELGDSALYFCASSPSRTGELFFGEGSRLTVL.

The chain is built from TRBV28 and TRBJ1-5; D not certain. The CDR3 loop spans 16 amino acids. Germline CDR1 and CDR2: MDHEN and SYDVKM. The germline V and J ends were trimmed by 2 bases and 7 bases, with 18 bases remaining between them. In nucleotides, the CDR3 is TGTGCCAGCAGTTTACCCACAGAGATCCGATCACAGCCCCAGCATTTT. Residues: CASSLPTEIRSQPQHF.

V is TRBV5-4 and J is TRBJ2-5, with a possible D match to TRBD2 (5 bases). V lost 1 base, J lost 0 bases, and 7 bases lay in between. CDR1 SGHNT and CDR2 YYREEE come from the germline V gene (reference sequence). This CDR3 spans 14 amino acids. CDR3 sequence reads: CASSLPSHQETQYF. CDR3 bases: TGTGCCAGCAGCTTGCCTAGCCACCAAGAGACCCAGTACTTC.

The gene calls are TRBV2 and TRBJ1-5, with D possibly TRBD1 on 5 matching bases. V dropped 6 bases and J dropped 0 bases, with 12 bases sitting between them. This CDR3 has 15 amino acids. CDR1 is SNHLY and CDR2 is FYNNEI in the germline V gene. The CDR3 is CASSSQRGSNQPQHF. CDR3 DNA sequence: TGTGCCAGCAGCTCTCAAAGGGGTAGCAATCAGCCCCAGCATTTT.

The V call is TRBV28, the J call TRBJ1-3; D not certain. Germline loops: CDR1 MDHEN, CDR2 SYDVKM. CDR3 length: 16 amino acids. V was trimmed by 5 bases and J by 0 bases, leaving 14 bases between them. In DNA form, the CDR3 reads TGTGCCAGCAGTCCAGAGAGGTGGGGCTCTGGAAACACCATATATTTT. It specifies CASSPERWGSGNTIYF. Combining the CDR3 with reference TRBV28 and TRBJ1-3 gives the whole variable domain DVKVTQSSRYLVKRTGEKVFLECVQDMDHENMFWYRQDPGLGLRLIYFSYDVKMKEKGDIPEGYSVSREKKERFSLILESASTNQTSMYLCASSPERWGSGNTIYFGEGSWLTVV.

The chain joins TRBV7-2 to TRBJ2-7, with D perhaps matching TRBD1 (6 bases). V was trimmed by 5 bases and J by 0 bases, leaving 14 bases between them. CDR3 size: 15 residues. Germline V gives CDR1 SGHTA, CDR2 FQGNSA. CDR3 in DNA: TGTGCCAGCAGCCTCGGGACAACGTACTCCTACGAGCAGTACTTC. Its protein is CASSLGTTYSYEQYF. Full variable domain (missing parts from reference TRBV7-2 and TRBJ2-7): GAGVSQSPSNKVTEKGKDVELRCDPISGHTALYWYRQSLGQGLEFLIYFQGNSAPDKSGLPSDRFSAERTGGSVSTLTIQRTQQEDSAVYLCASSLGTTYSYEQYFGPGTRLTVT.

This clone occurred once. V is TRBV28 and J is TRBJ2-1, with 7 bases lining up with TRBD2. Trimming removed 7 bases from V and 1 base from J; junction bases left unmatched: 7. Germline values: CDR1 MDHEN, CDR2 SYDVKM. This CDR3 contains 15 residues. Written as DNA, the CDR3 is TGTGCCAGCACGGAGCGGGGAGGGTCCTACAATGAGCAGTTCTTC. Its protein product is CASTERGGSYNEQFF.

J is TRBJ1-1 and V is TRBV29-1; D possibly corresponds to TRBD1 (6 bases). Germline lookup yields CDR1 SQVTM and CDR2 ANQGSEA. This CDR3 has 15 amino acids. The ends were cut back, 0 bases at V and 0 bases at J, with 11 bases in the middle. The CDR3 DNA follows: TGCAGCGTTGAAGATACAGGGTATATGAACACTGAAGCTTTCTTT. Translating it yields CSVEDTGYMNTEAFF. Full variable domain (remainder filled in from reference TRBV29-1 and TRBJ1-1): SAVISQKPSRDICQRGTSLTIQCQVDSQVTMMFWYRQQPGQSLTLIATANQGSEATYESGFVIDKFPISRPNLTFSTLTVSNMSPEDSSIYLCSVEDTGYMNTEAFFGQGTRLTVV.

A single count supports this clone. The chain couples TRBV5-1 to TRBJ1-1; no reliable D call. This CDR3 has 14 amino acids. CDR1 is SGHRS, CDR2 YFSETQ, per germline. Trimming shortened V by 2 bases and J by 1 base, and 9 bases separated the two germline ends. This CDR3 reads CASSLSAENTEAFF. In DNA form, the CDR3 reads TGCGCCAGCAGCTTAAGTGCAGAGAACACTGAAGCTTTCTTT.

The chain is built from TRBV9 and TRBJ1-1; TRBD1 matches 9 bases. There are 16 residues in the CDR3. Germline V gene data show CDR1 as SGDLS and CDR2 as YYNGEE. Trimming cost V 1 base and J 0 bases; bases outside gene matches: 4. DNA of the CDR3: TGTGCCAGCAGCGTAATTACAGGGGGCCTGAACACTGAAGCTTTCTTT. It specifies CASSVITGGLNTEAFF.

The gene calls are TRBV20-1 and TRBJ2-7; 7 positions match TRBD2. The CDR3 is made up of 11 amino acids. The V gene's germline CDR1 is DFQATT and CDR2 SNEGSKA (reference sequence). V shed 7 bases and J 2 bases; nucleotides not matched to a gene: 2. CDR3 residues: CSGAGTYEQYF. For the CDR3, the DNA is TGCAGTGGAGCGGGAACCTACGAGCAGTACTTC.

The CDR3 protein is CASSTGGYEQYF. CDR3 bases: TGTGCCAGCAGCACAGGGGGCTACGAGCAGTACTTC. The chain uses TRBV2 and TRBJ2-7, with 8 bases identical to TRBD1. J lost 3 bases, V lost 6 bases, and 1 base had no gene match. The CDR3 contains 12 residues. The V gene's germline CDR1 is SNHLY and CDR2 FYNNEI.

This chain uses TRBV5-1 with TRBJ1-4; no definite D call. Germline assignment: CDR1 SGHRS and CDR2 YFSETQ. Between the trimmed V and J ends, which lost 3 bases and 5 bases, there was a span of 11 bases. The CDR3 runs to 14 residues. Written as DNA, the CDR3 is TGCGCCAGCAGCTGGTCTGGGTCCAATGAAAAACTGTTTTTT. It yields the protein CASSWSGSNEKLFF.

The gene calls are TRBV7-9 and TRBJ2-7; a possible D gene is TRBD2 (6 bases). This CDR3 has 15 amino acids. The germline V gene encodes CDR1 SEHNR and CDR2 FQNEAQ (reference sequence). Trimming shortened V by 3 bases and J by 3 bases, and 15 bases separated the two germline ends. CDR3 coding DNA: TGTGCCAGCAGCTTCCGACTAGGTTCTGGCTACGAGCAGTACTTC. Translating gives CASSFRLGSGYEQYF.

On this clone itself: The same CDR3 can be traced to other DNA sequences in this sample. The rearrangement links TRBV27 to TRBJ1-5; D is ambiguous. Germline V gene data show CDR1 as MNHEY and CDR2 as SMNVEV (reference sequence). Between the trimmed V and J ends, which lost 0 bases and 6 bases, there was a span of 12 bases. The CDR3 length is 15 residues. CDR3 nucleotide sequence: TGTGCCAGCAGTTTATCGGACCCCGGCACTCAGCCCCAGCATTTT. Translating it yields CASSLSDPGTQPQHF.

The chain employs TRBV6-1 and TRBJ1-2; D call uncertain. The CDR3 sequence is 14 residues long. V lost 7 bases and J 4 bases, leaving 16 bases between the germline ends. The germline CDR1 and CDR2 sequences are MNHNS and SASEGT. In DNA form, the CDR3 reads TGTGCCAGCACCACCCAAATGCAGAGCTATGGCTACACCTTC. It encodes CASTTQMQSYGYTF.

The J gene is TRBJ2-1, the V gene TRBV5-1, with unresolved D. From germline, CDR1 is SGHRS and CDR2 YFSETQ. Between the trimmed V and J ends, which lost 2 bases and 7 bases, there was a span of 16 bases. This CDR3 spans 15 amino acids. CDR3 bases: TGCGCCAGCAGCTTCACAGAAGGTCTGTGGAATGAGCAGTTCTTC. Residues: CASSFTEGLWNEQFF.

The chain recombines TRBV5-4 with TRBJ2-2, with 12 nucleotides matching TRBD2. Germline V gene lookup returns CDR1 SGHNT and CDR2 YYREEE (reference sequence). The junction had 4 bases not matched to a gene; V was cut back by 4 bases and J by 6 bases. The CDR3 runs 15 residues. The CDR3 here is CASSLAGGPPGELFF. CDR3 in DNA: TGTGCCAGCAGCCTAGCGGGAGGGCCCCCCGGGGAGCTGTTTTTT. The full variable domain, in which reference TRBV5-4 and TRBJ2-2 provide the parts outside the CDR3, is ETGVTQSPTHLIKTRGQQVTLRCSSQSGHNTVSWYQQALGQGPQFIFQYYREEENGRGNFPPRFSGLQFPNYSSELNVNALELDDSALYLCASSLAGGPPGELFFGEGSRLTVL.

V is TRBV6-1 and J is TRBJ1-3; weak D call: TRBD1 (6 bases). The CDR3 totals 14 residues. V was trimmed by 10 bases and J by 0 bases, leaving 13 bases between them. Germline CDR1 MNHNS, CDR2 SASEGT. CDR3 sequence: CATITGYSGNTIYF. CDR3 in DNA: TGTGCCACCATTACAGGGTACTCTGGAAACACCATATATTTT.

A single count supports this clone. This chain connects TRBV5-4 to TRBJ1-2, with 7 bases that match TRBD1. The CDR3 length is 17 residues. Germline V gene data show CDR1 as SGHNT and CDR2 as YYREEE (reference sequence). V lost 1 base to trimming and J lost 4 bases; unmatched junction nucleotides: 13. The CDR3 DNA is TGTGCCAGCAGCTTGCCTCGGACAGGCCAGAGATCCTATGGCTACACCTTC. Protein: CASSLPRTGQRSYGYTF.

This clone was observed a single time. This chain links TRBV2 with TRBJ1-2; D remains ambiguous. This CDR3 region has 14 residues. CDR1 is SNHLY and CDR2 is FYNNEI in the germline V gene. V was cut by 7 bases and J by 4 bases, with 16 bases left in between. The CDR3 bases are TGTGCCAGCATTCAAGGAGGGAAGCGCTATGGCTACACCTTC. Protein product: CASIQGGKRYGYTF.

DNA for the CDR3: TGTGCCAGTAGTTCGGGACTAGCGGGAGTCAGACTTGGCAAAAACATTCAGTACTTC. As protein: CASSSGLAGVRLGKNIQYF. The chain carries TRBV19 and TRBJ2-4; 14 bases fit TRBD2. Looked up from germline, CDR1 is LNHDA and CDR2 is SQIVND (reference sequence). J was trimmed by 3 bases and V by 5 bases; bases with no gene match: 12. The CDR3 extends over 19 amino acids.

The CDR3 sequence: CAIGDSKSPGELFF. CDR3 sequence (DNA): TGTGCCATCGGGGACAGTAAGAGTCCCGGGGAGCTGTTTTTT. This chain links TRBV10-3 with TRBJ2-2, with 7 bases that match TRBD1. CDR1 and CDR2 from the germline V gene are ENHRY and SYGVKD. CDR3 length equals 14 residues. V dropped 8 bases and J dropped 6; count of bases not matched to a gene: 9.